These 30 T cell receptor beta chains were sequenced from one sample in a study of T cell changes during pregnancy in multiple sclerosis (dated by TCRdb to about 2019). The protocol used for the library was the immunoSEQ multiplex PCR assay. What TCRdb holds here is the immuneACCESS table cut down to in-frame rearrangements. Part of the clones is not present; checked against another copy, under half of the missing clones reflect an unresolved V gene, and the others are unexplained. The sample includes tens of thousands of clones, with over 90% observed a single time. About 2.5% of the sample belongs to the ten largest clones. The sample was CD8+ T cells from peripheral blood mononuclear cells, taken in the third trimester of pregnancy. These TCRs come from a female donor with multiple sclerosis, enrolled in a pregnancy study.

The V and J genes are TRBV29-1 and TRBJ2-3; a weak D match, TRBD1 (6 bases). This CDR3 region has 15 residues. CDR1 is SQVTM, CDR2 ANQGSEA, per germline. V lost 5 bases to trimming and J lost 1 base, with 16 bases between them. The CDR3 DNA reads as TGCAGCGTTAAGGGGGAGAGGGCTCGCACAGATACGCAGTATTTT. Protein: CSVKGERARTDTQYF.

The rearrangement uses TRBV19 and TRBJ1-3; D call uncertain. This CDR3 has 16 residues. Trimming pared 5 bases from V and 3 bases from J, leaving 17 bases between. Germline CDR1 LNHDA, CDR2 SQIVND (reference sequence). Written as DNA, the CDR3 is TGTGCCAGTAGTGCCCGCTCCAAGACAAGTGGAAACACCATATATTTT. As protein: CASSARSKTSGNTIYF.

The chain has TRBV7-9 and TRBJ2-1, with TRBD1 matching 7 bases. Looked up from germline, CDR1 is SEHNR and CDR2 is FQNEAQ (reference sequence). The CDR3 is made up of 15 amino acids. V lost 1 base and J lost 7; bases outside the gene matches: 7. The CDR3 DNA sequence: TGTGCCAGCAGCTTAGGTCTCGGACAGGTTAATGAGCAGTTCTTC. This gives the protein CASSLGLGQVNEQFF.

This rearrangement joins TRBV4-1 to TRBJ2-1; a possible D gene is TRBD1 (6 bases). CDR1 and CDR2 from the germline V gene are MGHRA and YSYEKL. V was clipped by 3 bases and J by 6 bases, with 15 bases between them. The CDR3 contains 15 residues. The CDR3 DNA reads as TGCGCCAGCAGCCACACAGGCAGGGGAATCAATGAGCAGTTCTTC. This sequence encodes CASSHTGRGINEQFF.

The chain combines TRBV2 with TRBJ2-1; 11 bases fit TRBD2. V was clipped by 1 base and J by 6 bases; unmatched bases: 5. Germline V gives CDR1 SNHLY, CDR2 FYNNEI. This CDR3 contains 16 residues. This CDR3 reads CASSEVTSGSRNEQFF. CDR3 DNA: TGTGCCAGCAGTGAAGTAACTAGCGGGAGTCGCAATGAGCAGTTCTTC.

This clone was recorded a few times. The chain is built from TRBV7-6 and TRBJ1-1, with no clear D. V was shortened by 1 base and J by 1 base, with 7 bases between the two germline ends. The CDR3 covers 14 residues. Looked up from germline, CDR1 is SGHVS and CDR2 is FNYEAQ. The CDR3 sequence is CASSLESENTEAFF. The CDR3 coding sequence is TGTGCCAGCAGCTTAGAATCAGAGAACACTGAAGCTTTCTTT.

This clone was observed once. The chain is built from TRBV28 and TRBJ2-7, with a possible D match to TRBD1 (6 bases). Germline lookup yields CDR1 MDHEN and CDR2 SYDVKM. Between the trimmed V and J ends, which lost 6 bases and 2 bases, there was a span of 14 bases. The length of the CDR3 is 14 residues. CDR3 loop: CASRERTATYEQYF. The CDR3 DNA reads TGTGCCAGCAGGGAGAGGACAGCTACCTACGAGCAGTACTTC.

DNA of the CDR3: TGTGCCAGCAGCCAAGACAGGGGAACCTACGAGCAGTACTTC. Its translation is CASSQDRGTYEQYF. The chain combines TRBV4-2 with TRBJ2-7; D perhaps matches TRBD1 (6 bases). Between the trimmed V and J ends, which lost 0 bases and 2 bases, there was a span of 8 bases. The CDR3 runs 14 residues. Germline V gene data show CDR1 as LGHNA and CDR2 as YNFKEQ.

The gene calls are TRBV7-2 and TRBJ1-1, with D tentatively TRBD1 (5 bases). Trimming pared 5 bases from V and 4 bases from J, leaving 17 bases between. Germline CDR1 and CDR2: SGHTA and FQGNSA. CDR3 length: 15 residues. CDR3 residues: CASSPAGGRSTEAFF. CDR3 coding DNA: TGTGCCAGCAGCCCTGCGGGGGGTCGGAGCACTGAAGCTTTCTTT.

Here the CDR3 DNA reads TGCGCCAGCAGCCCAAACGGGGGAGGGACTAGCGGGAGTACAGATACGCAGTATTTT. Amino acids: CASSPNGGGTSGSTDTQYF. The V gene is TRBV5-1, the J gene TRBJ2-3; 14 bases match TRBD2. Unmatched junction bases numbered 13, after V lost 4 bases and J lost 3 bases. The CDR3 is 19 residues long. Germline values: CDR1 SGHRS, CDR2 YFSETQ.

The chain recombines TRBV7-6 with TRBJ2-7; TRBD1 is a possible D gene (5 bases). V lost 5 bases to trimming and J lost 0 bases, with 8 bases between them. The CDR3 is 13 residues long. The germline V gene encodes CDR1 SGHVS and CDR2 FNYEAQ. The CDR3 loop is CASSADISYEQYF. The CDR3 DNA sequence: TGTGCCAGCAGCGCGGACATCTCCTACGAGCAGTACTTC.

This chain joins TRBV27 and TRBJ2-7, with a tentative D call TRBD2 (5 bases). Germline CDR1 MNHEY, CDR2 SMNVEV (reference sequence). The CDR3 is made up of 13 amino acids. V was clipped by 0 bases and J by 7 bases, with 10 bases between them. CDR3 bases: TGTGCCAGCAGTTTATCCTCCTCGGGGGAGCAGTACTTC. Amino acids: CASSLSSSGEQYF.

The CDR3 protein is CASSPRGNYGYTF. CDR3 nucleotide sequence: TGTGCCAGCAGCCCCAGGGGTAACTATGGCTACACCTTC. The chain joins TRBV27 to TRBJ1-2, with a tentative D call TRBD1 (6 bases). Looked up from germline, CDR1 is MNHEY and CDR2 is SMNVEV (reference sequence). CDR3 length equals 13 residues. With 6 bases removed from V and 1 base from J, the gap between germline ends came to 9 bases.

V is TRBV7-9 and J is TRBJ2-5; no reliable D call. With 5 bases removed from V and 5 bases from J, the gap between germline ends came to 3 bases. The CDR3 is 10 amino acids. Germline CDR1 and CDR2: SEHNR and FQNEAQ (reference sequence). The CDR3 spells CASSGETQYF. CDR3 DNA: TGTGCCAGCAGCGGCGAGACCCAGTACTTC.

This chain links TRBV4-2 with TRBJ2-3; 8 bases are a match to TRBD2. In germline, CDR1 is LGHNA, CDR2 YNFKEQ. This CDR3 has 16 amino acids. V gave up 0 bases and J gave up 4 bases; unmatched junction bases: 6. The CDR3: CASSQDGSGGPDTQYF. In nucleotides, the CDR3 is TGTGCCAGCAGCCAAGATGGATCGGGAGGGCCAGATACGCAGTATTTT.

This chain joins TRBV4-3 and TRBJ2-5; the D is unclear. Trimming took off 0 bases at V and 4 bases at J, with 12 bases between the two ends. Germline lookup yields CDR1 LGHNA and CDR2 YSLEER. The CDR3 spans 15 residues. The CDR3 region has the DNA TGCGCCAGCAGCCAAGATCTTAGGTCAGGAGAGACCCAGTACTTC. Its protein product is CASSQDLRSGETQYF.

J is TRBJ2-4 and V is TRBV7-2; perhaps TRBD1 as D (6 bases). The CDR3 contains 17 residues. Germline V CDR1 and CDR2: SGHTA, FQGNSA. V was shortened by 6 bases and J by 1 base, with 19 bases between the two germline ends. CDR3 protein: CASRPYLQGPAKNIQYF. CDR3 DNA: TGTGCCAGCAGACCTTATCTTCAGGGGCCTGCCAAAAACATTCAGTACTTC.

The chain recombines TRBV5-1 with TRBJ1-5, with 7 positions matching TRBD1. CDR1 SGHRS and CDR2 YFSETQ come from the germline V gene. V shed 0 bases, J shed 9 bases, and the junction held 3 bases outside the gene matches. CDR3 length: 13 amino acids. CDR3 loop: CASSLEAGGPQHF. CDR3 in DNA: TGCGCCAGCAGCTTGGAGGCAGGGGGGCCCCAGCATTTT. The full variable domain, in which reference TRBV5-1 and TRBJ1-5 provide the parts outside the CDR3, is KAGVTQTPRYLIKTRGQQVTLSCSPISGHRSVSWYQQTPGQGLQFLFEYFSETQRNKGNFPGRFSGRQFSNSRSEMNVSTLELGDSALYLCASSLEAGGPQHFGDGTRLSIL.

The rearrangement uses TRBV7-9 and TRBJ2-5; D remains unclear. CDR3 length: 13 amino acids. V was shortened by 5 bases and J by 1 base, with 8 bases between the two germline ends. Germline V gene lookup returns CDR1 SEHNR and CDR2 FQNEAQ (reference sequence). CDR3 amino acids: CASSEDSQETQYF. CDR3 in DNA: TGTGCCAGCAGCGAAGACTCCCAAGAGACCCAGTACTTC.

This clone has more than one count but fewer than ten. The chain recombines TRBV29-1 with TRBJ1-1; 8 bases align to TRBD1. This CDR3 region has 14 residues. Germline V gene data show CDR1 as SQVTM and CDR2 as ANQGSEA. V gave up 3 bases and J gave up 4 bases; unmatched junction bases: 7. The CDR3 sequence: CSVDPGTGPTEAFF. For the CDR3, the DNA is TGCAGCGTTGACCCTGGGACAGGACCCACTGAAGCTTTCTTT.

J is TRBJ2-3 and V is TRBV30; TRBD1 matches 8 bases. The CDR3 has 13 residues. Unmatched junction bases numbered 11, after V lost 5 bases and J lost 10 bases. The V gene's germline CDR1 is GTSNPN and CDR2 SVGIG (reference sequence). The CDR3 DNA reads as TGTGCCTGGTGTCCCGGGACAGGTCCGCCGCAGTATTTT. This gives the protein CAWCPGTGPPQYF.

This clone has a single count. This chain connects TRBV6-5 to TRBJ2-3, with D perhaps matching TRBD2 (5 bases). The CDR3 has 15 residues. The V gene lost 4 bases and the J gene lost 2 bases, with 13 bases spanning the gap. Germline CDR1 MNHEY, CDR2 SVGAGI. CDR3 region: CASSFEGASTDTQYF. DNA of the CDR3: TGTGCCAGCAGTTTTGAGGGAGCGTCCACAGATACGCAGTATTTT.

This clone was picked up one time. This chain links TRBV11-2 with TRBJ2-7; weak D call: TRBD1 (6 bases). V was shortened by 1 base and J by 7 bases, with 14 bases between the two germline ends. The germline V gene encodes CDR1 SGHAT and CDR2 FQNNGV. This CDR3 comprises 14 residues. The CDR3 coding sequence is TGTGCCAGCAGCTTAGTGGCAGGGGAGCGGGAGCAGTACTTC. As protein: CASSLVAGEREQYF.

This clone was seen once. The V gene is TRBV19, the J gene TRBJ2-1, with 11 bases fitting TRBD2. CDR3 length: 14 residues. Germline V gene data show CDR1 as LNHDA and CDR2 as SQIVND (reference sequence). V shed 4 bases, J shed 9 bases, and the junction held 5 bases outside the gene matches. The DNA for the CDR3 is TGTGCCAGTAGTAGCCTAGCGGGAGGTGGTGAGCAGTTCTTC. Encoded protein: CASSSLAGGGEQFF.

The chain joins TRBV13 to TRBJ2-1; 8 nucleotides align to TRBD2. CDR1 PRHDT and CDR2 FYEKMQ come from the germline V gene (reference sequence). The J segment lost 7 bases and the V segment lost 6 bases, leaving 11 bases of the junction unmatched. The CDR3 contains 15 residues. The CDR3 DNA reads TGTGCCAGCAGGATAGCGGGATGGGGGGGGAATGAGCAGTTCTTC. It is translated as CASRIAGWGGNEQFF.

The chain recombines TRBV15 with TRBJ2-7; 10 positions agree with TRBD2. V trimming: 4 bases; J trimming: 2 bases; junction bases outside the gene matches: 5. This CDR3 region has 15 residues. Germline CDR1 LNHNV, CDR2 YYDKDF (reference sequence). This CDR3 reads CATSTPSGSAYEQYF. The CDR3 nucleotides read TGTGCCACCAGCACACCTAGCGGGAGTGCCTACGAGCAGTACTTC.

The chain is built from TRBV23-1 and TRBJ2-7; 10 bases match TRBD1. TRBV23-1 is recorded as an ORF, its role being uncertain. The CDR3 has 15 amino acids. The J segment lost 2 bases and the V segment lost 4 bases, leaving 5 bases of the junction unmatched. The CDR3 nucleotides are TGCGCCAGCAGTCCCCCGGGACAGGGGACCTACGAGCAGTACTTC. This translates into CASSPPGQGTYEQYF.

V usage is TRBV28 and J usage is TRBJ1-2, with 7 bases aligning to TRBD1. The CDR3 covers 12 residues. The germline CDR1 and CDR2 sequences are MDHEN and SYDVKM. The trim removed 9 bases at V and 7 bases at J, leaving 8 bases unmatched. CDR3 protein: CASSGTAPGYTF. CDR3 sequence (DNA): TGTGCCAGTTCCGGGACAGCCCCTGGCTACACCTTC.

The chain employs TRBV7-9 and TRBJ2-3, with 8 bases aligning to TRBD1. The CDR3 spans 14 residues. The germline CDR1 and CDR2 sequences are SEHNR and FQNEAQ (reference sequence). The J segment lost 6 bases and the V segment lost 6 bases, leaving 8 bases of the junction unmatched. CDR3 residues: CASRPDRAGDTQYF. The DNA of the CDR3 is TGTGCCAGCAGGCCGGACAGGGCCGGTGATACGCAGTATTTT.

This chain joins TRBV7-9 and TRBJ1-1, with D unresolved. V lost 1 base and J 7 bases, leaving 7 bases between the germline ends. From germline, CDR1 is SEHNR and CDR2 FQNEAQ (reference sequence). There are 12 residues in the CDR3. The CDR3 region is CASSLVQIEAFF. In DNA form, the CDR3 reads TGTGCCAGCAGCTTAGTACAGATTGAAGCTTTCTTT.